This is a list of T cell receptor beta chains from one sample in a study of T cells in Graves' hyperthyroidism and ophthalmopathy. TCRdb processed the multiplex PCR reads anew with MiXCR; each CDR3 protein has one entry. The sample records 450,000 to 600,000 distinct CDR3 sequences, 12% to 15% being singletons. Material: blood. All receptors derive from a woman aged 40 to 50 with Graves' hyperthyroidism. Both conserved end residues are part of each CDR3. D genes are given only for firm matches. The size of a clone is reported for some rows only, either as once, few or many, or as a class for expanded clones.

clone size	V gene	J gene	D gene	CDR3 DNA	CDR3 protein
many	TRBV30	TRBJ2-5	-	TGTGCCTGGAGTGTACTAGGGGGAGGGGAGACCCAGTACTTC	CAWSVLGGGETQYF
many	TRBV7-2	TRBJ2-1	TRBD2	TGTGCCAGCAGCTTAGACGGGACTAGCGGATACAATGAGCAGTTCTTC	CASSLDGTSGYNEQFF
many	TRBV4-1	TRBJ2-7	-	TGCGCCAGCAGCCCGCAGAGGGACCCCACCTACGAGCAGTACTTC	CASSPQRDPTYEQYF
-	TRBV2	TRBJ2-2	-	TGTGCCAGCAGTGGCCAGGGCGCCGGGGAGCTGTTTTTT	CASSGQGAGELFF
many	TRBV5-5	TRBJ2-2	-	TGTGCCAGCAGCCGACGATTAGACAGGAGTAACGGGGAGCTGTTTTTT	CASSRRLDRSNGELFF
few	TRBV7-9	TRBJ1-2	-	TGTGCCAGCAGCTATAAGGGGACTTCTAACTATGGCTACACCTTC	CASSYKGTSNYGYTF
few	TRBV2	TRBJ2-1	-	TGTGCCAGCAGTGAAAGGGAGGGGGGGGGCTTAGGGCAGTTCTTC	CASSEREGGGLGQFF
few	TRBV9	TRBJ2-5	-	TGTGCCAGCAGCGTAGTTCGGGTGGGCAGAGAAGAGACCCAGTACTTC	CASSVVRVGREETQYF
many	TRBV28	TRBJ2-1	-	TGTGCCAGCAACGCAGGCGGTAGCAGCTCCTACAATGAGCAGTTCTTC	CASNAGGSSSYNEQFF
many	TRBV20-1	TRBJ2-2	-	TGCAGTGCCAAGGACAGAGCTTTATTCGCCGGGGAGCTGTTTTTT	CSAKDRALFAGELFF
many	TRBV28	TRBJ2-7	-	TGTGCCAGCAGGGACTCCGGGGGACCTGGGTACGAGCAGTACTTC	CASRDSGGPGYEQYF
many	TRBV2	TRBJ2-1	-	TGTGCCAGCCGGAGGGAGAGTTACAATGAGCAGTTCTTC	CASRRESYNEQFF
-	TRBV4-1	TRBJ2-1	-	TGCGCCAGCAGCCAAGGACCTCCGCCGGAGATTACGATCAATGAGCAGTTCTTC	CASSQGPPPEITINEQFF
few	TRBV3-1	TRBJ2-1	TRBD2	TGTGCCAGCAGCCAGACTAGCTCGAATGAGCAGTTCTTC	CASSQTSSNEQFF